This TCR delta chain was recovered during a study of Vδ1+ human thymocytes (dated by TCRdb to 2016 to 2018). The study in broad terms: mRNA-level TRG and TRD CDR3 repertoires of highly purified Vdelta1+ thymocytes from young children were characterised as a data resource. Validation of the multiplex-based CDR3 amplicon strategy against 5'RACE-based CDR3 amplicon generation methods had been performed previously.

Thymic samples were depleted of alphabeta T cells, then CD3+ TCRVdelta1+ TCRVdelta2- thymocytes were FACS-sorted. The purity of the sorted Vdelta1+ thymocytes was between roughly 98% and 99.6%. The thymic specimens were obtained from several paediatric patients, aged about 5 days to 17 months, who were having corrective cardiac surgery. Thymic tissue was dispersed, and mononuclear cells were isolated on a Histopaque-1077 density gradient. The staining antibodies were anti-TCRVdelta1 clone TS8.2, anti-TCRVdelta2 clone B6, anti-CD3 clone HIT3a and anti-TCRalphabeta clone IP26. Overall study results and their limits: Numerous TRG clonotypes were shared among donors (up to roughly 6.9x10^3), while TRD repertoires were essentially private (a maximum of roughly 120 shared). Even though sort purity was high, about 20% of thymic TRD sequences were Vdelta2 (and few were Vdelta3), which was not the case for the peripheral blood Vdelta1+ controls. Because no clustering by age or sex was seen, donors were not stratified by age or sex in the analyses. Unlike the oligoclonal repertoires in peripheral blood, the thymic TRG and TRD repertoires appeared highly polyclonal, with Gaussian CDR3 length distributions. The use of highly purified populations and single-cell validation was advised by the authors, since misinterpretation of bulk repertoire data could be caused by unexpected Vdelta2 sequences.

The CDR3 starts with the cysteine, ends with the phenylalanine, and has 19 residues. Only CDR3 DNA remains: 57 bases, in frame from the first base. The germline V gene supplies CDR1 TSWWSYY and CDR2 QGS. V is trimmed back by 2 bases and J by 0 bases, and the junction contains 15 bases that no gene match accounts for. RNA was isolated using the RNeasy mini kit, and reverse transcription was performed with Superscript III. To generate the CDR3 amplicons, a multiplex PCR was run using pooled V-gene forward primers together with a constant-region reverse primer that carried Illumina adaptor overhangs. After gel purification, amplicons were indexed with Nextera index primers over about 8 extra PCR cycles and were then purified with AMPure XP beads. Sequencing of the libraries was done on an Illumina MiSeq using paired-end 250 bp reads, dual indexing and an approximately 21% PhiX spike-in. The study's processing was this. Read quality was checked with FastQC, and TRG read pairs were merged using ea-utils fastq-join. IMGT/HighV-QUEST was used to annotate sequences, retaining only productive sequences with an unambiguous V-gene assignment, and each clonotype was defined by an identical CDR3 sequence. VDJtools 1.1.1, tcR 2.2.3, Treemap and vegan Shannon diversity in R 3.4.4 were used for downstream analysis. Clonotypes were called again by TCRdb from the public reads via CATT, and duplicate nucleotide sequences were then merged into one entry. These V and J calls are TCRdb output, not the study's own analysis. The sample table contains just under 55,000 delta-chain clones; only one count was recorded for less than 20% of them. Roughly 0.5% of the sample is held by the ten biggest clonotypes.

This clone has only a few counts. It has no known antigen specificity. Base quality data are lacking; no much larger clone is found one base away. The sample comprised Vdelta1+ gamma-delta thymocytes from the thymus. The cell subset or site label for this specimen denotes: FACS-sorted CD3+ TCRalphabeta- TCRVdelta1+ TCRVdelta2- thymocytes. Here the chain combines TRDV1 and TRDJ1; the central 7 bases match TRDD3. The TCR originated in a boy under three years old who had congenital heart surgery. The DNA sequence follows: TGTGCTCTTGGGGAAATCCCTCCAGGGGGATTCATGTACACCGATAAACTCATCTTT. Its translation is CALGEIPPGGFMYTDKLIF.